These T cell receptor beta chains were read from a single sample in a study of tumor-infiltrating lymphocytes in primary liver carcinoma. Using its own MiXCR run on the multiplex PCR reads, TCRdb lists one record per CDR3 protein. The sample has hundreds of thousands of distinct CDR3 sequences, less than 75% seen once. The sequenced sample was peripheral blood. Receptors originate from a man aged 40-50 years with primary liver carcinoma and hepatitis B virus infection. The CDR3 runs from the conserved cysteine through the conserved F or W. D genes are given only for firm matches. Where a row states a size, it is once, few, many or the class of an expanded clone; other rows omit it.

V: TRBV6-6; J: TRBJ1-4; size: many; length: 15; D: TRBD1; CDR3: CASSGGQGWNEKLFF; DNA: TGTGCCAGCAGTGGGGGACAGGGGTGGAATGAAAAACTGTTTTTT
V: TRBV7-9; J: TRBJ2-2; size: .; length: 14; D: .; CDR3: CARSDGGLIGELFF; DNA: TGTGCCCGCAGCGATGGGGGGCTTATCGGGGAGCTGTTTTTT
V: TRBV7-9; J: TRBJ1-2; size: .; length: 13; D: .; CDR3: CAGTQAIGYGYTF; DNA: TGTGCCGGCACCCAGGCGATCGGCTATGGCTACACCTTC
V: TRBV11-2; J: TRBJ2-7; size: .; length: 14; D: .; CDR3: CASQPGTGARGQYF; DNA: TGTGCCAGCCAACCGGGGACCGGTGCACGCGGGCAGTACTTC
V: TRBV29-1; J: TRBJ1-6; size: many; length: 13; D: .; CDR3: CSVQAGWGSPLHF; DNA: TGCAGCGTTCAGGCAGGGTGGGGTTCACCCCTCCACTTT
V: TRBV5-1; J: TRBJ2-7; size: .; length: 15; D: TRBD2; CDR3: CASSSDGTSEYEQYF; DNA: TGCGCCAGCAGCTCGGATGGGACTAGCGAGTACGAGCAGTACTTC
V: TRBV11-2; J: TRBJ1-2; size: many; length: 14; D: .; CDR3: CASSLGPGGYGYTF; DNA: TGTGCCAGCAGCTTAGGGCCCGGCGGCTATGGCTACACCTTC
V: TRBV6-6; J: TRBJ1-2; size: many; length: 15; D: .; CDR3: CASSSQWTENYGYTF; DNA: TGTGCCAGCAGTTCCCAGTGGACGGAGAACTATGGCTACACCTTC
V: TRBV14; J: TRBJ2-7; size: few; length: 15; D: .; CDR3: CASSPEAAVSYEQYF; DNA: TGTGCCAGCAGCCCTGAGGCAGCGGTCTCCTACGAGCAGTACTTC
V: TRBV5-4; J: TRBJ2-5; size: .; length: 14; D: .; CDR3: CANSRGTDQETQYF; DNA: TGTGCCAACAGCCGGGGGACAGATCAAGAGACCCAGTACTTC
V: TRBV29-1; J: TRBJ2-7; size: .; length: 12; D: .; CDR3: CSVVRSSYAQYF; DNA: TGCAGCGTTGTCCGAAGCTCCTACGCGCAGTACTTC
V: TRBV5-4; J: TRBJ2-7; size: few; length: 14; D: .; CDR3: CASSFFQGRDEQYF; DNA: TGTGCCAGCAGCTTTTTCCAGGGTAGGGACGAGCAGTACTTC
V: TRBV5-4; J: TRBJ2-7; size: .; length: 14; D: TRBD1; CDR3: CASSVRDRGPEQYF; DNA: TGTGCCAGCAGCGTCCGGGACAGGGGGCCCGAGCAGTACTTC
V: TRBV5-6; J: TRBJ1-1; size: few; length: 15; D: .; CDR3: CASRLDGRGNTEAFF; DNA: TGTGCCAGCAGATTAGACGGCCGGGGGAACACTGAAGCTTTCTTT